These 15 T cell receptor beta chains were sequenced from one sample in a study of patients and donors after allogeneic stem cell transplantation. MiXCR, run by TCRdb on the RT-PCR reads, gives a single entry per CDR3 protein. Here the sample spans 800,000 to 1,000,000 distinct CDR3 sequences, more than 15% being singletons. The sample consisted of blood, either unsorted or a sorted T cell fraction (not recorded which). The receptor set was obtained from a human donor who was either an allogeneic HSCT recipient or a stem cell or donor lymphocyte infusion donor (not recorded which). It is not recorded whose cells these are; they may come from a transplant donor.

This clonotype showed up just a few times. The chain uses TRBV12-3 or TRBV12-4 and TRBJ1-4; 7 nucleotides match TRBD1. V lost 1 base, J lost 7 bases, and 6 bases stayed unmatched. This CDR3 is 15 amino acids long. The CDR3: CASSLGRQGREKLFF. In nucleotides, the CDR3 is TGTGCCAGCAGTTTAGGAAGACAGGGTCGTGAAAAACTGTTTTTT.

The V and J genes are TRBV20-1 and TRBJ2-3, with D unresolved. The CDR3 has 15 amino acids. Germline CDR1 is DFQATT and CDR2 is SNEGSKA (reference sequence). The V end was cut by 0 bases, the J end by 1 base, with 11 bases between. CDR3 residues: CSARDSRAGTDTQYF. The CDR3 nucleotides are TGCAGTGCTAGAGATTCTCGGGCAGGCACAGATACGCAGTATTTT.

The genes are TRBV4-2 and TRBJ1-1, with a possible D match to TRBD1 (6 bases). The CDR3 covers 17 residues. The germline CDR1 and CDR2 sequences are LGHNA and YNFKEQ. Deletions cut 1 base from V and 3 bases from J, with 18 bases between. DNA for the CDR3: TGTGCCAGCAGCCAAGCTCGGGGGCCGGTAGGGTACACTGAAGCTTTCTTT. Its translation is CASSQARGPVGYTEAFF.

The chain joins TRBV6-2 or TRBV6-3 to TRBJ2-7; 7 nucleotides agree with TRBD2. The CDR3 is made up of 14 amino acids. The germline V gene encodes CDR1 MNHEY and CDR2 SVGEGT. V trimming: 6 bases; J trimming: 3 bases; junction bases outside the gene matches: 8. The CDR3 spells CASSMGLFSYEQYF. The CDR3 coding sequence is TGTGCCAGCAGCATGGGACTATTTAGCTACGAGCAGTACTTC.

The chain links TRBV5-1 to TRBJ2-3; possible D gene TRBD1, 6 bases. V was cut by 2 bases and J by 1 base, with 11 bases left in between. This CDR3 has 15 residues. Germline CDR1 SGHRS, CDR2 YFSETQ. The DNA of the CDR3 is TGCGCCAGCAGCTTACAGGGATCTCGCACAGATACGCAGTATTTT. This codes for CASSLQGSRTDTQYF.

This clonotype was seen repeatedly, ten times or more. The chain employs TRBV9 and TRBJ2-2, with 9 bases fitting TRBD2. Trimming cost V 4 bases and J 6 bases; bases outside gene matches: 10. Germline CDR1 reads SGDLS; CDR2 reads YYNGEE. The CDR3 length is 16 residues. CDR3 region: CASSPLAGDFAGELFF. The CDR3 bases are TGTGCCAGCAGCCCTTTAGCGGGAGATTTCGCCGGGGAGCTGTTTTTT.

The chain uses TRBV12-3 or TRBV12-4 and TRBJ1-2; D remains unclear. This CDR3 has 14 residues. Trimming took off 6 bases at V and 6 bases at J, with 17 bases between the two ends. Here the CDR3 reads CASSPSGGRDGYTF. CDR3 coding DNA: TGTGCCAGCAGCCCTTCGGGTGGACGGGATGGCTACACCTTC.

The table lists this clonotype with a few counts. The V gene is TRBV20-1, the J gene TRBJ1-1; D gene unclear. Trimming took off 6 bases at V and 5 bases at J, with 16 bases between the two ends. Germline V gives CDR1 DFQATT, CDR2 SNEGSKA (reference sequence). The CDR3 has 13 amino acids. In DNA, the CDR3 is TGCAGTGCCACTCCGACAATTGAGACTGAAGCTTTCTTT. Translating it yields CSATPTIETEAFF.

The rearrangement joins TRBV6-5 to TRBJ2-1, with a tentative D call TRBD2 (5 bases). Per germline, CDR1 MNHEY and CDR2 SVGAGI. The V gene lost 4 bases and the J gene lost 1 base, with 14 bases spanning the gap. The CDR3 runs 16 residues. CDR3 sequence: CASSFFDTGSYNEQFF. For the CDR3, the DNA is TGTGCCAGCAGTTTTTTTGACACGGGGTCCTACAATGAGCAGTTCTTC.

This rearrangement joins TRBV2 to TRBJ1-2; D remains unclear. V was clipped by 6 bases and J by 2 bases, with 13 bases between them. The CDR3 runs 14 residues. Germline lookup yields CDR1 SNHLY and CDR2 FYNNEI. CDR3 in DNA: TGTGCCAGCAGGGGCCGGGCAAAAAACTATGGCTACACCTTC. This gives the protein CASRGRAKNYGYTF. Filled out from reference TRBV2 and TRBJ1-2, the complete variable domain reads EPEVTQTPSHQVTQMGQEVILRCVPISNHLYFYWYRQILGQKVEFLVSFYNNEISEKSEIFDDQFSVERPDGSNFTLKIRSTKLEDSAMYFCASRGRAKNYGYTFGSGTRLTVV.

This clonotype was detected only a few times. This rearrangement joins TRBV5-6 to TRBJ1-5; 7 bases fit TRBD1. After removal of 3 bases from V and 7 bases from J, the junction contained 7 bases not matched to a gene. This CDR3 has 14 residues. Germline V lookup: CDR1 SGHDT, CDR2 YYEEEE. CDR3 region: CASSYSTGAQPQHF. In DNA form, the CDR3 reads TGTGCCAGCAGCTACAGTACAGGGGCCCAGCCCCAGCATTTT.

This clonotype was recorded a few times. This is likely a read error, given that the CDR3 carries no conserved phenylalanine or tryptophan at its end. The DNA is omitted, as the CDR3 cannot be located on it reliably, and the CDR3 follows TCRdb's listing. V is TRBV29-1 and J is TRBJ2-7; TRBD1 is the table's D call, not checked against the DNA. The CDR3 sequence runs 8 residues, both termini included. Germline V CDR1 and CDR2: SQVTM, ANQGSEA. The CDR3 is CGTGRDGA.

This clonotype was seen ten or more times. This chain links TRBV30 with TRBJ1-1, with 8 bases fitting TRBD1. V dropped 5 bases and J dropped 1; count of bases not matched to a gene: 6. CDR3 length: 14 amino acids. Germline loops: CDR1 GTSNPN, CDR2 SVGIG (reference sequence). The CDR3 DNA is TGTGCCTGGGCCGCTGGACAGGGGAACACTGAAGCTTTCTTT. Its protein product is CAWAAGQGNTEAFF.

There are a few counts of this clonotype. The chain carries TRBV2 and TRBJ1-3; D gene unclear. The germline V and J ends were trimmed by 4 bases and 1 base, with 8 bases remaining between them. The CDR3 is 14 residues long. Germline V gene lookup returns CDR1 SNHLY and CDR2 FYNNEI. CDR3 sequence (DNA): TGTGCCAGCAGTGGAAGAGTGTCTGGAAACACCATATATTTT. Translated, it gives CASSGRVSGNTIYF.

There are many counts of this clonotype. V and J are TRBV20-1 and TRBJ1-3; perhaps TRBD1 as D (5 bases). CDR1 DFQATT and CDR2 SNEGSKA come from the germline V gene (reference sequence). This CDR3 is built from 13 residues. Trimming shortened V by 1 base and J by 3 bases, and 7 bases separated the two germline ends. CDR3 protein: CSARVTVGNTIYF. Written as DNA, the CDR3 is TGCAGTGCTAGAGTGACAGTTGGAAACACCATATATTTT.